The source of this T cell receptor beta chain is a study of shared clonotypes between healthy human individuals. Study-wide background: The donor group consisted of a couple of women and a few men, aged 18 to 49. CD4 naive and memory got three plates each, CD8 naive two, CD8 memory one.

Study-level points and caveats: In the sorted subsets, rarefaction showed sequencing was incomplete despite large depth.

Per the original methods: ImmunoSEQ yielded junction-only sequences lacking quality scores, so filtering differed. Only in-frame clones appear in the TCRdb table, and some are missing; sequencing was by immunoSEQ multiplex PCR. V and J calls and clone size are as listed in that table; D and trimming were resolved from the DNA. The data hold fewer than 800,000 clones, with around 90% observed a single time. CD45RO-negative CD8 cells positively selected for CCR7 made up the naive population, which excluded terminally differentiated effector memory CD45RA+ cells. About this clone itself: Antigen specificity is unknown.

The CDR3 length is 13 residues. Germline V CDR1 and CDR2: SGHVS, FNYEAQ. V lost 1 base and J 8 bases, leaving 9 bases between the germline ends. This chain joins TRBV7-6 and TRBJ2-1, with no clear D. This receptor was obtained from a man aged 25 to 40 in good health. Input material: naive CD8+ T cells sorted from blood. CDR3 in DNA: TGTGCCAGCAGCTTAGGGGGTATAGATGAGCAGTTCTTC. Amino acid sequence: CASSLGGIDEQFF. Full variable domain (rest looked up from reference TRBV7-6 and TRBJ2-1): GAGVSQSPRYKVTKRGQDVALRCDPISGHVSLYWYRQALGQGPEFLTYFNYEAQQDKSGLPNDRFSAERPEGSISTLTIQRTEQRDSAMYRCASSLGGIDEQFFGPGTRLTVL.